What follows are 26 T cell receptor beta chains derived from one specimen sequenced in a study of post-analysis software for immune sequencing data (dated by TCRdb to between 2014 and 2016). The paper as a whole reports these results and caveats: Roughly 5 TRBV segments, including TRBV5-6, TRBV5-1 and TRBV20-1, were significantly more frequent in patients than controls.

Library preparation was by PCR. Sequencing relied on an Illumina HiSeq 2500. To reduce PCR and sequencing biases, unique molecular identifiers were built into the TCR beta cDNA libraries. In TCRdb, the public reads were trimmed at Q25 with fastp and aligned with MiXCR, with productive beta chains retained. One record per CDR3 amino acid sequence lists the most common genes and DNA. This sample lists approximately 400,000 distinct CDR3 sequences; roughly 38% were detected once. Of the sample, 13% falls within the top ten clones. These receptors are not linked to any known antigen. The sample consisted of blood. The receptor source for this set is a girl aged 10-17 years with multiple sclerosis.

The chain recombines TRBV3-1 with TRBJ2-3; unclear D gene. V lost 0 bases and J 0 bases, leaving 10 bases between the germline ends. This CDR3 has 16 residues. The germline CDR1 and CDR2 sequences are LGHDT and YNNKEL (reference sequence). The CDR3 coding sequence is TGTGCCAGCAGCCAAGACCTACAGTTTAGCACAGATACGCAGTATTTT. Translated, it gives CASSQDLQFSTDTQYF.

Concerning this clonotype itself: A much larger clone lies one base from this, so it may be a read error. The chain links TRBV12-3 or TRBV12-4 to TRBJ1-2, with D possibly matching TRBD1 (6 bases). Trimming stripped 3 bases from V and 2 bases from J, with 10 bases between. The length of the CDR3 is 14 residues. The CDR3 DNA follows: TGTGCCAGCAGTTTTTCGACAGGAAACTATGGCTACACCTTC. Protein sequence: CASSFSTGNYGYTF.

In its sample, this clonotype was seen a few times. The genes are TRBV12-3 or TRBV12-4 and TRBJ2-3; 8 bases align to TRBD1. Germline trimming cut 5 bases from V and 1 base from J; bases unmatched to any gene: 2. CDR3 size: 14 residues. CDR3 protein: CASSPQGGTDTQYF. In nucleotides, the CDR3 is TGTGCCAGCAGTCCACAGGGGGGCACAGATACGCAGTATTTT.

The chain has TRBV7-2 and TRBJ2-7; D is possibly TRBD1 or TRBD2 (5 bases each). The V and J ends lost 2 bases and 1 base respectively, with 18 bases between them. CDR3 length equals 17 residues. Per the germline V gene, CDR1 is SGHTA and CDR2 is FQGNSA. The CDR3 coding sequence is TGTGCCAGCAGCTTAAGAGGTGGGGCAGGGACGTCCTACGAGCAGTACTTC. It translates to CASSLRGGAGTSYEQYF.

This clonotype was picked up a small number of times. This sequence joins TRBV4-3 and TRBJ2-5, with 10 bases matching TRBD1. The CDR3 covers 16 residues. With 2 bases clipped from V and 4 bases from J, the junction kept 7 bases outside the gene matches. Germline lookup yields CDR1 LGHNA and CDR2 YSLEER. The CDR3 DNA is TGCGCCAGCAGCCAATCGGGACAGGGGCTTGGAGAGACCCAGTACTTC. Residues: CASSQSGQGLGETQYF.

This clonotype was seen a handful of times. This rearrangement joins TRBV4-2 to TRBJ2-7, with TRBD2 matching 11 bases. Germline V gene data show CDR1 as LGHNA and CDR2 as YNFKEQ. The CDR3 is 15 amino acids. Trimming took 4 bases from V and 3 from J; bases not matched to a gene: 5. The CDR3 here is CASSPETSGVYEQYF. The DNA for the CDR3 is TGTGCCAGCAGCCCTGAGACTAGCGGGGTCTACGAGCAGTACTTC.

This clonotype has more than one count but fewer than ten. The chain combines TRBV6-5 with TRBJ2-7; the match to TRBD1 covers 10 bases. This CDR3 region has 15 residues. V dropped 3 bases and J dropped 3; count of bases not matched to a gene: 5. Germline assignment: CDR1 MNHEY and CDR2 SVGAGI. The CDR3 spells CASSYFGTGDYEQYF. In DNA, the CDR3 is TGTGCCAGCAGTTATTTTGGGACAGGGGACTACGAGCAGTACTTC.

In this sample, this clonotype turned up a few times. The J gene is TRBJ2-1, the V gene TRBV29-1; TRBD1 might be the D (6 bases). Trimming removed 2 bases at V and 7 bases at J, with 12 bases between. CDR1 and CDR2 (germline): SQVTM, ANQGSEA. The CDR3 spans 13 residues. CDR3 amino acids: CSVENQGTNEQFF. CDR3 bases: TGCAGCGTTGAAAATCAGGGGACAAATGAGCAGTTCTTC.

A few counts support this clonotype. The chain combines TRBV5-1 with TRBJ2-5, with TRBD2 matching 12 bases. Germline V gene data show CDR1 as SGHRS and CDR2 as YFSETQ. This CDR3 is built from 15 residues. After removal of 0 bases from V and 5 bases from J, the junction contained 2 bases not matched to a gene. The CDR3, as DNA: TGCGCCAGCAGCTTGGGACTAGCGGGGGATGAGACCCAGTACTTC. Translated, it gives CASSLGLAGDETQYF.

Only a few counts were recorded for this clonotype. This chain uses TRBV20-1 with TRBJ2-4; the D is unclear. Trimming took 2 bases from V and 13 from J, leaving 24 bases between them. Germline V gives CDR1 DFQATT, CDR2 SNEGSKA (reference sequence). There are 15 residues in the CDR3. CDR3 protein: CSARNWPANKEEQYF. As DNA, the CDR3 is TGCAGTGCTAGAAACTGGCCAGCCAACAAGGAAGAGCAGTACTTC.

This chain joins TRBV20-1 and TRBJ2-3, with TRBD2 identical over 15 bases. Losses at the gene ends were 1 base for V and 1 base for J; bases not matched to a gene: 3. The CDR3 consists of 17 residues. Per the germline V gene, CDR1 is DFQATT and CDR2 is SNEGSKA (reference sequence). The CDR3 DNA reads as TGCAGTGCTAGAGCCGGGACTAGCGGGGGGCGCACAGATACGCAGTATTTT. Residues: CSARAGTSGGRTDTQYF.

The chain joins TRBV12-3 or TRBV12-4 to TRBJ1-4, with D maybe TRBD1 (6 bases). V was shortened by 5 bases and J by 9 bases, with 16 bases between the two germline ends. The CDR3 runs 14 residues. The CDR3 DNA is TGTGCCAGCAGTCTCTCACAGGGCCTCAAAAAACTGTTTTTT. This sequence encodes CASSLSQGLKKLFF.

Only a few counts were recorded for this clonotype. The chain carries TRBV28 and TRBJ2-1, with 8 bases aligning to TRBD2. Germline-derived CDR1 and CDR2 are MDHEN and SYDVKM. The CDR3 covers 15 residues. V lost 1 base and J lost 2; bases outside the gene matches: 1. CDR3 nucleotides: TGTGCCAGCAGTTTATATAGCGGGGCCTACAATGAGCAGTTCTTC. Protein sequence: CASSLYSGAYNEQFF.

The CDR3 reads CSARDPGRYHNEQFF. The CDR3 DNA is TGCAGTGCTAGAGATCCAGGGCGGTACCACAATGAGCAGTTCTTC. J is TRBJ2-1 and V is TRBV20-1, with a possible D match to TRBD1 (5 bases). Trimming removed 0 bases from V and 5 bases from J, with 14 bases in between. Germline values: CDR1 DFQATT, CDR2 SNEGSKA (reference sequence). This CDR3 has 15 amino acids.

The genes are TRBV20-1 and TRBJ2-5; D may correspond to TRBD1 or TRBD2 (5 bases each). Trimming took off 5 bases at V and 5 bases at J, with 15 bases between the two ends. Germline CDR1 DFQATT, CDR2 SNEGSKA (reference sequence). The CDR3 spans 13 residues. In nucleotides, the CDR3 is TGCAGTGCTCCGGGACGGCTGGGGGAGACCCAGTACTTC. Its translation is CSAPGRLGETQYF.

Comments on this clonotype: This may come from a read error, since a much larger clone is one base off. The chain uses TRBV12-3 or TRBV12-4 and TRBJ2-7; D is perhaps TRBD1 (5 bases). The CDR3 runs 15 residues. The germline V and J ends were trimmed by 0 bases and 7 bases, with 16 bases remaining between them. CDR3 bases: TGTGCCAGCAGTTTAGCGGTCGACAGATACAATGAGCAGTACTTC. Amino acids: CASSLAVDRYNEQYF.

The chain is built from TRBV7-9 and TRBJ1-1; a weak D match, TRBD1 (5 bases). The CDR3 runs to 13 residues. In germline, CDR1 is SEHNR, CDR2 FQNEAQ (reference sequence). V gave up 7 bases and J gave up 11 bases, with 20 bases separating them. As DNA, the CDR3 is TGTGCCAGCATCCCAAACGGGGCTCTGGAGGCTTTCTTT. The encoded protein is CASIPNGALEAFF.

This clonotype was picked up many times. One end of the junction is discordant with germline, which a read error may explain. The chain has TRBV5-1 and TRBJ2-3, with D possibly called TRBD1 or TRBD2 (5 bases each). The CDR3 length is 14 residues. Germline CDR1 is SGHRS and CDR2 is YFSETQ. DNA for the CDR3: TGTGCCAGCAGCGAAGGGGACAGCACAGATACGCAGTATTTT. It translates to CASSEGDSTDTQYF. Together with reference TRBV5-1 and TRBJ2-3, the CDR3 gives the full variable domain: KAGVTQTPRYLIKTRGQQVTLSCSPISGHRSVSWYQQTPGQGLQFLFEYFSETQRNKGNFPGRFSGRQFSNSRSEMNVSTLELGDSALYLCASSEGDSTDTQYFGPGTRLTVL.

V gene TRBV28 combines with J gene TRBJ1-1; 12 bases are a match to TRBD1. CDR3 length: 12 amino acids. With V trimmed by 8 bases and J by 7 bases, 2 bases remained unmatched. Germline lookup yields CDR1 MDHEN and CDR2 SYDVKM. The CDR3 DNA is TGTGCCAGCGGGACAGGGGGCCTTGAAGCTTTCTTT. Translating gives CASGTGGLEAFF.

The chain couples TRBV4-2 to TRBJ2-5; D remains ambiguous. The CDR3 covers 13 residues. V gave up 0 bases and J gave up 6 bases, with 8 bases separating them. Germline V CDR1 and CDR2: LGHNA, YNFKEQ. CDR3 residues: CASSQEIYKTQYF. For the CDR3, the DNA is TGTGCCAGCAGCCAAGAAATCTATAAGACCCAGTACTTC.

The gene calls are TRBV20-1 and TRBJ2-1; 10 nucleotides line up with TRBD2. The length of the CDR3 is 14 residues. Per the germline V gene, CDR1 is DFQATT and CDR2 is SNEGSKA (reference sequence). V shed 1 base and J 7 bases; nucleotides not matched to a gene: 4. The chain's CDR3 is CSARGPSGGNEQFF. CDR3 nucleotide sequence: TGCAGTGCTAGAGGGCCTAGCGGGGGAAATGAGCAGTTCTTC.

This chain connects TRBV20-1 to TRBJ1-1; the D gene is possibly TRBD1 (5 bases). Germline V CDR1 and CDR2: DFQATT, SNEGSKA (reference sequence). The CDR3 has 15 amino acids. V was clipped by 2 bases and J by 5 bases, with 18 bases between them. CDR3 loop: CSARPPGREGTEAFF. CDR3 DNA: TGCAGTGCTAGACCCCCGGGCAGGGAGGGTACTGAAGCTTTCTTT.

The rearrangement links TRBV9 to TRBJ2-1, with 10 positions matching TRBD1. J gave up 8 bases and V 0 bases, and 8 bases lay outside the gene matches. The CDR3 sequence is 16 residues long. In germline, CDR1 is SGDLS, CDR2 YYNGEE. CDR3 sequence (DNA): TGTGCCAGCAGCGTAGCTGGGACAGGGGTCAGAGATGAGCAGTTCTTC. As protein: CASSVAGTGVRDEQFF.

This clonotype came up a few times. CDR3 in DNA: TGTGCCAGCAGGTCGACAGGGCACTATGGCTACACCTTC. This encodes CASRSTGHYGYTF. This rearrangement joins TRBV6-2 or TRBV6-3 to TRBJ1-2; TRBD1 aligns across 7 bases. Germline CDR1 is MNHEY and CDR2 is SVGEGT. The V and J ends lost 6 bases and 3 bases, in that order; junction bases with no gene match: 4. There are 13 residues in the CDR3.

Only a few counts were recorded for this clonotype. The chain has TRBV6-2 or TRBV6-3 and TRBJ2-5; D gene ambiguous. CDR3 length equals 15 residues. V was pared by 5 bases and J by 1 base, with 14 bases between. The V gene's germline CDR1 is MNHEY and CDR2 SVGEGT. This chain's CDR3 is CASSRYLGVQETQYF. The CDR3 nucleotides read TGTGCCAGCAGTCGATACCTTGGGGTCCAAGAGACCCAGTACTTC.

This clonotype was recorded many times. V gene TRBV7-3 combines with J gene TRBJ1-6; no clear D gene. V was shortened by 6 bases and J by 13 bases, with 4 bases between the two germline ends. The CDR3 covers 9 residues. The germline V gene has CDR1 SGHTA and CDR2 FQGTGA. CDR3 nucleotide sequence: TGTGCCAGCAGAGCGCCCCTCCACTTT. Its translation: CASRAPLHF.